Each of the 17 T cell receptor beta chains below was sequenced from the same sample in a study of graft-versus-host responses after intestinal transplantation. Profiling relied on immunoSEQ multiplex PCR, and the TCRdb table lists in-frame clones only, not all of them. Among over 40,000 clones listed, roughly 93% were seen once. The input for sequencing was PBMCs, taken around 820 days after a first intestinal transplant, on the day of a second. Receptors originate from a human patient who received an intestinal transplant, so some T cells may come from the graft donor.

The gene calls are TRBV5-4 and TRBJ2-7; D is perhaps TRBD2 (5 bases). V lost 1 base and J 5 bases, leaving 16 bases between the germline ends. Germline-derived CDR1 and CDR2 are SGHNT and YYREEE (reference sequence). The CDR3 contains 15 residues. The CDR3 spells CASSLLTGSGNEQYF. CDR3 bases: TGTGCCAGCAGCTTGTTAACGGGGAGTGGGAACGAGCAGTACTTC.

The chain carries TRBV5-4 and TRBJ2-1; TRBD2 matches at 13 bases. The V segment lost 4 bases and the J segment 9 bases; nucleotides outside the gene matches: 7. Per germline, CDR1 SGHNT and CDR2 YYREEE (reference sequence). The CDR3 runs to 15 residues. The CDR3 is CASSLGLAGALEQFF. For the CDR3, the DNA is TGTGCCAGCAGCCTTGGACTAGCGGGAGCTCTTGAGCAGTTCTTC. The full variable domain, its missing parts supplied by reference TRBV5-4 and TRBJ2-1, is ETGVTQSPTHLIKTRGQQVTLRCSSQSGHNTVSWYQQALGQGPQFIFQYYREEENGRGNFPPRFSGLQFPNYSSELNVNALELDDSALYLCASSLGLAGALEQFFGPGTRLTVL.

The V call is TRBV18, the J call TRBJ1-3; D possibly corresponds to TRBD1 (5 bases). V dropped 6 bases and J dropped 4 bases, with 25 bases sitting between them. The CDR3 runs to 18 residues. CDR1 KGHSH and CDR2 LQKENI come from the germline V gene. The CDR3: CASSTLPMGRTSGNTIYF. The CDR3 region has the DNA TGTGCCAGCTCGACTCTGCCCATGGGGCGCACGAGCGGAAACACCATATATTTT.

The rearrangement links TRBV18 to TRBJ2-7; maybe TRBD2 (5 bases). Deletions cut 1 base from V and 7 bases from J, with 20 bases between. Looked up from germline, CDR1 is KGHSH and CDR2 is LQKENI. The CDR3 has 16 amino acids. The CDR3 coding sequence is TGTGCCAGCTCACCACAACCGGGGATCACGAATGGGGAGCAGTACTTC. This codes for CASSPQPGITNGEQYF.

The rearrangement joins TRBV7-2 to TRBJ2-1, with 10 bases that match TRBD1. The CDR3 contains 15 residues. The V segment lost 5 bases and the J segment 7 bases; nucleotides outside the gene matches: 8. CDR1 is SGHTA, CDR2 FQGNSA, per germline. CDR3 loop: CASSPGTGESNEQFF. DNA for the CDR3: TGTGCCAGCAGCCCGGGGACAGGGGAGAGTAATGAGCAGTTCTTC.

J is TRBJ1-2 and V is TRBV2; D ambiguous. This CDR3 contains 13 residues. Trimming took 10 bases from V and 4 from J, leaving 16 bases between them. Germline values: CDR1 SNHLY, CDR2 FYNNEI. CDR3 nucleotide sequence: TGTGCCAACCTACTCCGGGAAGGCTATGGCTACACCTTC. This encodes CANLLREGYGYTF. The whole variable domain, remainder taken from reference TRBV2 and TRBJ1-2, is EPEVTQTPSHQVTQMGQEVILRCVPISNHLYFYWYRQILGQKVEFLVSFYNNEISEKSEIFDDQFSVERPDGSNFTLKIRSTKLEDSAMYFCANLLREGYGYTFGSGTRLTVV.

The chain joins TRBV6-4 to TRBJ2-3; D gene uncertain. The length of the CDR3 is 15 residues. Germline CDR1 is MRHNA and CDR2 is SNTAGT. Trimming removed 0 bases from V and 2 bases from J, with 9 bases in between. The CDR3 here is CASSDSGSITDTQYF. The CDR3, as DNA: TGTGCCAGCAGTGACTCGGGTAGCATCACAGATACGCAGTATTTT.

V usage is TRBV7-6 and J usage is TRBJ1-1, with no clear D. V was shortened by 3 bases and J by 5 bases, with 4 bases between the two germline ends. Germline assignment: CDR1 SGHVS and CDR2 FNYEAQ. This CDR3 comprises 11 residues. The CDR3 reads CASSFGTEAFF. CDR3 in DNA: TGTGCCAGCAGCTTTGGAACTGAAGCTTTCTTT.

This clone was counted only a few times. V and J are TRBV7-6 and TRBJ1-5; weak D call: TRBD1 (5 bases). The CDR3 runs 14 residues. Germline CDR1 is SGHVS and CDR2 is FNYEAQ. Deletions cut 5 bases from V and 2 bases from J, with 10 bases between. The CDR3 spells CASSPGRGNQPQHF. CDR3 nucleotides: TGTGCCAGCAGCCCAGGGAGAGGCAATCAGCCCCAGCATTTT.

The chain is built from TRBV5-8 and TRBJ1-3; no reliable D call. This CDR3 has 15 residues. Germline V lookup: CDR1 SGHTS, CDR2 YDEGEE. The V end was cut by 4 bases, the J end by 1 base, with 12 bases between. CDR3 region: CASSAVPFSGNTIYF. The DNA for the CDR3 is TGTGCCAGCAGCGCGGTTCCTTTTTCTGGAAACACCATATATTTT. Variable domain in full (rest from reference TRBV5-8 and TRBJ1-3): EAGVTQSPTHLIKTRGQQATLRCSPISGHTSVYWYQQALGLGLQFLLWYDEGEERNRGNFPPRFSGRQFPNYSSELNVNALELEDSALYLCASSAVPFSGNTIYFGEGSWLTVV.

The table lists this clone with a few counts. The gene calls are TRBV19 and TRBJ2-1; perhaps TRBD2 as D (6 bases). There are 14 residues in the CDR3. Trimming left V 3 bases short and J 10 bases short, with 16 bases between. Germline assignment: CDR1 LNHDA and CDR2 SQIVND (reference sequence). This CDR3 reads CASSIEGGGVEQFF. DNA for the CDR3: TGTGCCAGTAGTATCGAGGGAGGTGGGGTGGAGCAGTTCTTC.

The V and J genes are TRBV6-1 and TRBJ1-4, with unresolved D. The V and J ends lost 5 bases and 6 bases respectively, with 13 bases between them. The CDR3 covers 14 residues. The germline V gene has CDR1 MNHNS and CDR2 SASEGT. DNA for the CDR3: TGTGCCAGCAGTTTACGTCCGATGTATGAAAAACTGTTTTTT. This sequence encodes CASSLRPMYEKLFF.

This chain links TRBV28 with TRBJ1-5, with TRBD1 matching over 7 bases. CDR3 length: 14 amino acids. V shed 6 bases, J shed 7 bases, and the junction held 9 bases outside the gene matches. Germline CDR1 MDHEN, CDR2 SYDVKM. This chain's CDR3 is CASSLERGQQPQHF. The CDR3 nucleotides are TGTGCCAGCAGCCTGGAGAGGGGGCAACAGCCCCAGCATTTT.

This CDR3 reads CASSPSGGLSEAFF. CDR3 coding DNA: TGTGCCAGCAGCCCTTCCGGGGGGCTATCTGAAGCTTTCTTT. This chain links TRBV5-5 with TRBJ1-1; a weak D match, TRBD1 (6 bases). The CDR3 consists of 14 residues. Germline values: CDR1 SGHKS, CDR2 YYEKEE (reference sequence). V was clipped by 4 bases and J by 6 bases, with 16 bases between them.

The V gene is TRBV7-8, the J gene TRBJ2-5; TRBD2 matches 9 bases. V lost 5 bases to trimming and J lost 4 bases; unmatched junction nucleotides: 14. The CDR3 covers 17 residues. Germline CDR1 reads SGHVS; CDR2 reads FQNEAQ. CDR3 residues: CASSHQIAGAVGETQYF. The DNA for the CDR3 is TGTGCCAGCAGCCACCAGATAGCGGGAGCGGTCGGAGAGACCCAGTACTTC.

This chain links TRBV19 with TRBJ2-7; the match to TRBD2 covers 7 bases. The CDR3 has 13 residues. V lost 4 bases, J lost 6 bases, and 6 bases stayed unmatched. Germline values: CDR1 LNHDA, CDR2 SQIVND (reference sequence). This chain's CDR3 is CASSSGSGVEQYF. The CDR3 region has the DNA TGTGCCAGTAGTAGCGGGAGTGGGGTCGAGCAGTACTTC.

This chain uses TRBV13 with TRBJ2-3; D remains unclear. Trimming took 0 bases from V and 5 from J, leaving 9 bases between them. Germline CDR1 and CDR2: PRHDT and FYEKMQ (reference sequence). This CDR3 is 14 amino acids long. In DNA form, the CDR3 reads TGTGCCAGCAGCTTAGGCCCGCGGTTAGATACGCAGTATTTT. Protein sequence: CASSLGPRLDTQYF.